Following are 20 T cell receptor beta chains from one sample sequenced in a study of blood T cell repertoires in COVID-19. The table came from immunoSEQ multiplex PCR; TCRdb's copy has only in-frame clones and leaves some out. This table holds 150,000 or so clones, over 75% found once. The source material was PBMCs or T cells enriched from blood (not recorded which). All receptors come from a woman in her 40s with acute COVID-19.

This clone was recorded many times. The V call is TRBV13, the J call TRBJ1-2; no clear D gene. V was cut by 0 bases and J by 0 bases, with 8 bases left in between. This CDR3 contains 15 residues. Germline lookup yields CDR1 PRHDT and CDR2 FYEKMQ (reference sequence). Here the CDR3 reads CASSLGGRSNYGYTF. CDR3 nucleotide sequence: TGTGCCAGCAGCTTAGGAGGCAGGTCTAACTATGGCTACACCTTC.

The V call is TRBV25-1, the J call TRBJ2-3; 8 nucleotides match TRBD2. CDR3 length equals 14 residues. Trimming cost V 6 bases and J 1 base; bases outside gene matches: 3. Germline V CDR1 and CDR2: MGHDK, SYGVNS. CDR3 sequence: CASSIAGRTDTQYF. The CDR3 DNA sequence: TGTGCCAGCAGCATAGCGGGGCGCACAGATACGCAGTATTTT.

Only a few counts were recorded for this clone. The rearrangement joins TRBV5-8 to TRBJ1-1, with 8 bases matching TRBD1. The CDR3 length is 15 residues. J lost 0 bases, V lost 5 bases, and 6 bases had no gene match. Germline V gene lookup returns CDR1 SGHTS and CDR2 YDEGEE. The CDR3: CASRWTGSMNTEAFF. DNA for the CDR3: TGTGCCAGCAGGTGGACAGGGAGCATGAACACTGAAGCTTTCTTT.

The chain employs TRBV3-1 (or the pseudogene TRBV3-2) and TRBJ1-5; TRBD1 matches at 8 bases. Trimming removed 1 base from V and 7 bases from J; junction bases left unmatched: 3. The CDR3 is made up of 14 amino acids. The germline V gene has CDR1 LGHDT and CDR2 YNNKEL (reference sequence). The CDR3 sequence: CASSQGTGSQPQHF. The CDR3 DNA reads as TGTGCCAGCAGCCAAGGGACAGGGTCCCAGCCCCAGCATTTT.

The chain employs TRBV14 and TRBJ1-6; TRBD1 is a possible D gene (6 bases). V was shortened by 0 bases and J by 14 bases, with 14 bases between the two germline ends. CDR1 and CDR2 (germline): SGHDN, FVKESK. The CDR3 covers 14 residues. The CDR3 protein is CASSQDRGTPSLHF. CDR3 DNA sequence: TGTGCCAGCAGCCAAGATAGGGGGACCCCTTCCCTCCACTTT.

This clone occurred a few times. This chain uses TRBV6-5 with TRBJ2-2; 7 nucleotides agree with TRBD1. After removal of 6 bases from V and 3 bases from J, the junction contained 7 bases not matched to a gene. The CDR3 runs 15 residues. Germline assignment: CDR1 MNHEY and CDR2 SVGAGI. For the CDR3, the DNA is TGTGCCAGCAGAAGACAGGGCTTGGACACCGGGGAGCTGTTTTTT. This translates into CASRRQGLDTGELFF.

CDR3 nucleotides: TGTGCCAGCAGTGCCTCGGACAGCTACGAGCAGTACTTC. Its protein product is CASSASDSYEQYF. J is TRBJ2-7 and V is TRBV27; maybe TRBD1 (6 bases). Per germline, CDR1 MNHEY and CDR2 SMNVEV (reference sequence). Trimming cost V 5 bases and J 3 bases, with 11 bases left between them. The CDR3 is 13 amino acids.

The V call is TRBV29-1, the J call TRBJ1-2; D possibly corresponds to TRBD1 (5 bases). The CDR3 has 14 residues. Looked up from germline, CDR1 is SQVTM and CDR2 is ANQGSEA. V lost 7 bases and J 1 base, leaving 16 bases between the germline ends. CDR3 nucleotides: TGCAGCGCAAACGCTCGGGGACTTAACTATGGCTACACCTTC. Translating gives CSANARGLNYGYTF.

This clone was observed once. The chain joins TRBV19 to TRBJ1-1, with D maybe TRBD1 (6 bases). This CDR3 contains 13 residues. The germline CDR1 and CDR2 sequences are LNHDA and SQIVND (reference sequence). V lost 6 bases and J 4 bases, leaving 12 bases between the germline ends. As DNA, the CDR3 is TGTGCCAGTAGCCAGGGGACCATCACTGAAGCTTTCTTT. Protein product: CASSQGTITEAFF.

This sequence joins TRBV27 and TRBJ1-2, with TRBD1 as a possible D gene (6 bases). The CDR3 is 13 residues long. V was trimmed by 5 bases and J by 4 bases, leaving 11 bases between them. From germline, CDR1 is MNHEY and CDR2 SMNVEV (reference sequence). CDR3 sequence reads: CASSRPGAYGYTF. The DNA for the CDR3 is TGTGCCAGCAGTCGACCAGGGGCCTATGGCTACACCTTC.

The chain employs TRBV7-6 and TRBJ2-1; possible D gene TRBD2, 5 bases. Germline lookup yields CDR1 SGHVS and CDR2 FNYEAQ. Trimming shortened V by 2 bases and J by 7 bases, and 15 bases separated the two germline ends. The CDR3 is 15 residues long. The CDR3, as DNA: TGTGCCAGCAGCTTACGCGGCAGCGGACCTAATGAGCAGTTCTTC. Protein: CASSLRGSGPNEQFF.

The chain couples TRBV5-4 to TRBJ2-3, with D tentatively TRBD1 (5 bases). The CDR3 length is 13 residues. Per the germline V gene, CDR1 is SGHNT and CDR2 is YYREEE (reference sequence). Trimming removed 2 bases from V and 8 bases from J, with 12 bases in between. The CDR3 protein is CASSLGATGTQYF. In DNA form, the CDR3 reads TGTGCCAGCAGCTTAGGGGCGACGGGTACGCAGTATTTT.

The rearrangement joins TRBV2 to TRBJ1-5; 7 nucleotides match TRBD1. In germline, CDR1 is SNHLY, CDR2 FYNNEI. V shed 7 bases, J shed 3 bases, and the junction held 3 bases outside the gene matches. CDR3 length: 13 residues. The CDR3, as DNA: TGTGCCAGCACGGGACAGTCCAATCAGCCCCAGCATTTT. Its protein product is CASTGQSNQPQHF.

The rearrangement joins TRBV5-4 to TRBJ1-6; a weak D match, TRBD1 (5 bases). The CDR3 has 15 residues. Germline CDR1 and CDR2: SGHNT and YYREEE (reference sequence). V was trimmed by 0 bases and J by 7 bases, leaving 11 bases between them. Written as DNA, the CDR3 is TGTGCCAGCAGCTTGGTCGGGGGTCTGAATTCACCCCTCCACTTT. Its protein is CASSLVGGLNSPLHF.

The chain uses TRBV5-1 and TRBJ1-4; weak D call: TRBD1 (6 bases). V lost 6 bases, J lost 7 bases, and 16 bases lay in between. The length of the CDR3 is 14 residues. The V gene's germline CDR1 is SGHRS and CDR2 YFSETQ. CDR3 nucleotides: TGCGCCAGCACTCAGGGGACCCCCGGTGAAAAACTGTTTTTT. Encoded protein: CASTQGTPGEKLFF.

This rearrangement joins TRBV7-9 to TRBJ2-6; D perhaps matches TRBD2 (6 bases). The V gene lost 4 bases and the J gene lost 0 bases, with 13 bases spanning the gap. The CDR3 spans 17 residues. In germline, CDR1 is SEHNR, CDR2 FQNEAQ (reference sequence). Written as DNA, the CDR3 is TGTGCCAGCAGCTCCCGCTCGGGGGACTCTGGGGCCAACGTCCTGACTTTC. As protein: CASSSRSGDSGANVLTF.

This clone was picked up a small number of times. The chain carries TRBV27 and TRBJ1-6; TRBD1 might be the D (6 bases). V was shortened by 4 bases and J by 8 bases, with 9 bases between the two germline ends. The CDR3 covers 13 residues. Germline V gene sequence: CDR1 MNHEY, CDR2 SMNVEV (reference sequence). As DNA, the CDR3 is TGTGCCAGCAGTTGGGACATTTATTCACCCCTCCACTTT. Its translation: CASSWDIYSPLHF.

V gene TRBV7-8 combines with J gene TRBJ1-1; a weak D match, TRBD1 (6 bases). Trimming stripped 1 base from V and 4 bases from J, with 16 bases between. CDR1 is SGHVS, CDR2 FQNEAQ, per germline. The CDR3 is 16 residues long. DNA for the CDR3: TGTGCCAGCAGCTTAGATCCCACCACAGGGATCACTGAAGCTTTCTTT. This encodes CASSLDPTTGITEAFF.

The J gene is TRBJ1-2, the V gene TRBV7-2, with 7 bases lining up with TRBD1. Losses at the gene ends were 2 bases for V and 6 bases for J; bases not matched to a gene: 12. CDR1 is SGHTA, CDR2 FQGNSA, per germline. CDR3 size: 16 residues. The CDR3 DNA reads TGTGCCAGCAGCTTAAATGGGTACGACAGGGTGAATGGCTACACCTTC. The encoded protein is CASSLNGYDRVNGYTF.

The chain is built from TRBV29-1 and TRBJ2-3; 12 positions agree with TRBD2. Germline V gene data show CDR1 as SQVTM and CDR2 as ANQGSEA. The CDR3 runs to 15 residues. V shed 6 bases and J 6 bases; nucleotides not matched to a gene: 10. CDR3 DNA sequence: TGCAGCGTCCTAGGACTAGCGGGAACAAGTGATACGCAGTATTTT. Translated, it gives CSVLGLAGTSDTQYF.